Presented here are 20 T cell receptor beta chains from one specimen sequenced in a study of blood T cell repertoires in COVID-19. Sequenced by immunoSEQ multiplex PCR; TCRdb stores in-frame clones only, minus some. Of roughly 250,000 clones listed, about 80% are singletons. Sequences were obtained from peripheral blood. All receptors come from an elderly woman with acute or convalescent COVID-19.

V is TRBV28 and J is TRBJ2-2; D is ambiguous. The CDR3 covers 13 residues. Germline V gene data show CDR1 as MDHEN and CDR2 as SYDVKM. The V gene lost 3 bases and the J gene lost 5 bases, with 7 bases spanning the gap. CDR3 region: CASSLTGTGELFF. Here the CDR3 DNA reads TGTGCCAGCAGTTTGACGGGTACCGGGGAGCTGTTTTTT.

V usage is TRBV7-3 and J usage is TRBJ2-1; 10 nucleotides line up with TRBD1. The junction had 10 bases not matched to a gene; V was cut back by 5 bases and J by 12 bases. The germline CDR1 and CDR2 sequences are SGHTA and FQGTGA. The CDR3 sequence is 14 residues long. The CDR3 here is CASSPSDRGRAQFF. In nucleotides, the CDR3 is TGTGCCAGCAGCCCCTCAGACAGGGGGCGGGCGCAGTTCTTC.

The CDR3 sequence: CASSASGQGNGYTF. In DNA form, the CDR3 reads TGTGCCAGCAGTGCCTCGGGACAGGGGAATGGCTACACCTTC. V and J are TRBV28 and TRBJ1-2; 10 bases line up with TRBD1. Trimming at V came to 5 bases and at J to 6 bases, leaving 6 bases not matched to a gene. The CDR3 totals 14 residues. Germline V gene sequence: CDR1 MDHEN, CDR2 SYDVKM.

The J gene is TRBJ1-1, the V gene TRBV6-1, with 7 nucleotides matching TRBD1. Germline V gene lookup returns CDR1 MNHNS and CDR2 SASEGT. Unmatched junction bases numbered 7, after V lost 3 bases and J lost 0 bases. This CDR3 contains 16 residues. This CDR3 is CASSELSGTVNTEAFF. DNA for the CDR3: TGTGCCAGCAGTGAGTTATCCGGGACAGTGAACACTGAAGCTTTCTTT.

This clone was observed a single time. Sequence at one end of the junction differs from germline and may be a read error. The CDR3 nucleotides are TGTGCTAGCAGCTCGGGACAGGGAGGGGAGACCCAGTACTTC. It translates to CASSSGQGGETQYF. This chain connects TRBV7-7 to TRBJ2-5; TRBD1 matches at 9 bases. Germline values: CDR1 SSHAT, CDR2 FNYEAQ (reference sequence). This CDR3 is built from 14 residues.

The genes are TRBV4-1 and TRBJ1-3; the D gene is possibly TRBD1 (5 bases). CDR3 size: 14 residues. The germline V gene has CDR1 MGHRA and CDR2 YSYEKL. Between the trimmed V and J ends, which lost 5 bases and 2 bases, there was a span of 10 bases. CDR3 sequence reads: CASSSRGTGNTIYF. The CDR3 coding sequence is TGCGCCAGCAGCTCCCGGGGGACTGGAAACACCATATATTTT.

The chain has TRBV12-3 or TRBV12-4 and TRBJ2-7, with a possible D match to TRBD1 (6 bases). The V end was cut by 6 bases, the J end by 4 bases, with 13 bases between. The CDR3 is made up of 13 amino acids. The CDR3 sequence is CASSRGQRYEQYF. In nucleotides, the CDR3 is TGTGCCAGCAGCCGAGGACAGAGATACGAGCAGTACTTC.

The rearrangement uses TRBV6-6 and TRBJ1-1; TRBD1 agrees at 7 bases. Germline V gene sequence: CDR1 MNHNY, CDR2 SVGAGI (reference sequence). V dropped 2 bases and J dropped 6; count of bases not matched to a gene: 6. This CDR3 has 14 residues. Written as DNA, the CDR3 is TGTGCCAGCAGTTACCCTGACAGGGAATCTGAAGCTTTCTTT. The encoded protein is CASSYPDRESEAFF.

The chain links TRBV27 to TRBJ2-3, with 7 bases matching TRBD1. V was clipped by 2 bases and J by 11 bases; unmatched bases: 1. CDR1 and CDR2 (germline): MNHEY, SMNVEV (reference sequence). CDR3 length: 11 amino acids. The CDR3 spells CASSLDRVQYF. DNA of the CDR3: TGTGCCAGCAGTTTAGACAGGGTGCAGTATTTT.

The CDR3 region is CASSLAGFPPLHF. Here the CDR3 DNA reads TGCGCCAGCAGCTTGGCGGGGTTCCCACCCCTCCACTTT. V usage is TRBV5-1 and J usage is TRBJ1-6; D is undetermined. Trimming shortened V by 0 bases and J by 11 bases, and 9 bases separated the two germline ends. The CDR3 consists of 13 residues. Germline V lookup: CDR1 SGHRS, CDR2 YFSETQ.

V is TRBV6-6 and J is TRBJ2-3; possible D gene TRBD2, 7 bases. There are 15 residues in the CDR3. In germline, CDR1 is MNHNY, CDR2 SVGAGI (reference sequence). The germline V and J ends were trimmed by 8 bases and 1 base, with 16 bases remaining between them. The CDR3 sequence: CASLRGGVRTDTQYF. For the CDR3, the DNA is TGTGCCAGCCTAAGGGGGGGGGTACGCACAGATACGCAGTATTTT.

The gene calls are TRBV18 and TRBJ1-4, with TRBD1 identical over 9 bases. This CDR3 is built from 15 residues. After removal of 5 bases from V and 5 bases from J, the junction contained 6 bases not matched to a gene. Germline assignment: CDR1 KGHSH and CDR2 LQKENI. The CDR3 protein is CASSATGTGNEKLFF. CDR3 DNA: TGTGCCAGCTCAGCCACCGGGACAGGGAATGAAAAACTGTTTTTT.

This chain uses TRBV7-8 with TRBJ1-6; 9 bases are shared with TRBD1. Germline assignment: CDR1 SGHVS and CDR2 FQNEAQ. V lost 4 bases to trimming and J lost 7 bases; unmatched junction nucleotides: 5. The CDR3 extends over 15 amino acids. CDR3 sequence reads: CASSSGQGKNSPLHF. The CDR3 nucleotides are TGTGCCAGCAGCTCTGGACAGGGGAAAAATTCACCCCTCCACTTT.

V is TRBV30 and J is TRBJ1-6; tentative D call: TRBD1 (5 bases). Germline V gene lookup returns CDR1 GTSNPN and CDR2 SVGIG (reference sequence). The V end lost 1 base, the J end lost 9 bases, and 10 bases lay between the germline ends. The CDR3 loop spans 13 amino acids. CDR3 sequence reads: CAWSGQGSSPLHF. CDR3 in DNA: TGTGCCTGGAGTGGCCAGGGTAGTTCACCCCTCCACTTT.

V gene TRBV2 combines with J gene TRBJ1-6; D is unresolved. Germline loops: CDR1 SNHLY, CDR2 FYNNEI. V was cut by 3 bases and J by 9 bases, with 12 bases left in between. This CDR3 has 14 residues. The CDR3 loop reads CASSEAGGSSPLHF. The CDR3 nucleotides read TGTGCCAGCAGTGAGGCAGGAGGAAGTTCACCCCTCCACTTT.

The CDR3 here is CAWRLAGAGELFF. The CDR3 DNA sequence: TGTGCCTGGAGACTAGCGGGGGCCGGGGAGCTGTTTTTT. This chain joins TRBV30 and TRBJ2-2, with 11 positions matching TRBD2. The CDR3 runs to 13 residues. V shed 3 bases and J 6 bases; nucleotides not matched to a gene: 0. Germline CDR1 GTSNPN, CDR2 SVGIG (reference sequence).

This chain uses TRBV29-1 with TRBJ1-1; the D gene is possibly TRBD1 (5 bases). Germline CDR1 is SQVTM and CDR2 is ANQGSEA. The CDR3 spans 12 residues. V was clipped by 6 bases and J by 1 base, with 9 bases between them. The CDR3 bases are TGCAGCGTCAGGGCTGGGAACACTGAAGCTTTCTTT. As protein: CSVRAGNTEAFF. Combining the CDR3 with reference TRBV29-1 and TRBJ1-1 gives the whole variable domain SAVISQKPSRDICQRGTSLTIQCQVDSQVTMMFWYRQQPGQSLTLIATANQGSEATYESGFVIDKFPISRPNLTFSTLTVSNMSPEDSSIYLCSVRAGNTEAFFGQGTRLTVV.

The gene calls are TRBV30 and TRBJ1-1; TRBD1 agrees at 7 bases. The CDR3 consists of 14 residues. J was trimmed by 0 bases and V by 4 bases; bases with no gene match: 5. The germline V gene has CDR1 GTSNPN and CDR2 SVGIG (reference sequence). The CDR3 here is CAWNSGTVNTEAFF. In DNA, the CDR3 is TGTGCCTGGAACTCCGGGACAGTGAACACTGAAGCTTTCTTT.

This chain connects TRBV19 to TRBJ1-5, with 9 bases lining up with TRBD1. Germline loops: CDR1 LNHDA, CDR2 SQIVND (reference sequence). The J segment lost 2 bases and the V segment lost 4 bases, leaving 6 bases of the junction unmatched. This CDR3 has 16 residues. The CDR3 DNA reads as TGTGCCAGTAGTACAACAGGGGGCGCGGGCAATCAGCCCCAGCATTTT. Translating it yields CASSTTGGAGNQPQHF.

This chain joins TRBV18 and TRBJ1-2; no clear D. This CDR3 contains 13 residues. CDR1 KGHSH and CDR2 LQKENI come from the germline V gene. The ends were cut back, 2 bases at V and 8 bases at J, with 12 bases in the middle. The CDR3: CASSPGSGWGYTF. DNA of the CDR3: TGTGCCAGCTCACCAGGGAGCGGATGGGGCTACACCTTC.